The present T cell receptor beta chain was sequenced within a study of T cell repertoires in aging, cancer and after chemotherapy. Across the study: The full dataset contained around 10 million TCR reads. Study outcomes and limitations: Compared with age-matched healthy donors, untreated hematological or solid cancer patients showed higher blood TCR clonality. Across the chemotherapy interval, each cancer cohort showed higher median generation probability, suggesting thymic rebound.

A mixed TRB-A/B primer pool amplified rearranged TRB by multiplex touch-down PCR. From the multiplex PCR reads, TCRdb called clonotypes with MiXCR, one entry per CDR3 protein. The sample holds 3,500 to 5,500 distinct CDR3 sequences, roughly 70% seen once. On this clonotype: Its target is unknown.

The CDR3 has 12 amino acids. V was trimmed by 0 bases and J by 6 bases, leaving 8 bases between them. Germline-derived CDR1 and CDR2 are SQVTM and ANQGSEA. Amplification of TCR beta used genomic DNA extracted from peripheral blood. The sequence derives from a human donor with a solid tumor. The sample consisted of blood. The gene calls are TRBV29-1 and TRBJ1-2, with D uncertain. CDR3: CSVEDGRHGYTF. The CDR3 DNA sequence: TGCAGCGTTGAAGACGGGAGGCATGGCTACACCTTC.